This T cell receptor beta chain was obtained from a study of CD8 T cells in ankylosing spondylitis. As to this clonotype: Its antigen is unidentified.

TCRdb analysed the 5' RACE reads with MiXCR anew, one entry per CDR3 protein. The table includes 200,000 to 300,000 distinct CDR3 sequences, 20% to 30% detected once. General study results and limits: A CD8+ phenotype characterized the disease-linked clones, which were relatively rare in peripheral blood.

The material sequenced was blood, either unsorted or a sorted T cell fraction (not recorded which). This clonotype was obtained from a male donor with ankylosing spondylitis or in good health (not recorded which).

Written as DNA, the CDR3 is TGCAGTGCGCCTCGAGAGACCCAGTACTTC. It codes for CSAPRETQYF. V is TRBV20-1 and J is TRBJ2-5, with D hard to call. This CDR3 has 10 residues. Germline V gene data show CDR1 as DFQATT and CDR2 as SNEGSKA (reference sequence). V lost 6 bases, J lost 4 bases, and 6 bases lay in between.